These T cell receptor beta chains were read from a single sample in a study of blood T cells in healthy people across ages. TCRdb analysed the 5' RACE reads with MiXCR anew, one entry per CDR3 protein. This sample has 1.2 million to 1.5 million distinct CDR3 sequences, with around two fifths found just once. Sequencing used blood. These receptors originate from a woman aged 18-29 years in good health. Each CDR3 is given with its conserved first and last residue. D genes are given only for firm matches. For some rows the clone size is stated as once, few or many, or as a class when expanded; others skip it.

.	.	TRBV4-1	TRBJ1-4	15	TGCGCCAGCAGCCAGGACGGCGGGGGTTCTGAAAAACTGTTTTTT	CASSQDGGGSEKLFF
.	.	TRBV6-1	TRBJ2-3	16	TGTGCCAGCAGTGAACTCGTGACTTACGCACAGGATACGCAGTATTTT	CASSELVTYAQDTQYF
.	.	TRBV10-3	TRBJ2-5	12	TGTGCCATCAGTCGTACCCCAGAGACCCAGTACTTC	CAISRTPETQYF
TRBD2	once	TRBV20-1	TRBJ2-5	14	TGCAGTGCTAGAGGAATGACTAGCCCTAATGAGCAGTACTTC	CSARGMTSPNEQYF
TRBD2	few	TRBV20-1	TRBJ2-7	19	TGCAGTGCTGGAAAACCGGGACTAGCGGGGGGCCGTCTCTCCTACGAGCAGTACTTC	CSAGKPGLAGGRLSYEQYF
TRBD2	many	TRBV12-3/TRBV12-4	TRBJ2-5	17	TGTGCCAGCAGTGTGGGGACTAGCGGGAGGACCCAAGAGACCCAGTACTTC	CASSVGTSGRTQETQYF
.	.	TRBV5-5	TRBJ2-2	13	TGTACCAGCAGCTTGACGACCACCGGGGAGCTGTTTTTT	CTSSLTTTGELFF
.	few	TRBV27	TRBJ2-7	14	TGTGCCAGCAGCCGCTCCTCACCCTCCTACGAGCAGTACTTC	CASSRSSPSYEQYF
TRBD1	many	TRBV29-1	TRBJ2-7	13	TGCAGCGTTCGCTCGGGACAGAACTACGAGCAGTACTTC	CSVRSGQNYEQYF
.	.	TRBV3-1	TRBJ2-2	15	TGTGCCAGCAGGGCGTACAGGTCCGACGGCGGGGAGCTGTTTTTT	CASRAYRSDGGELFF
.	.	TRBV6-5	TRBJ2-7	15	TGTGCCAGCAGTCAAAGCAGTACAGGGCTCCGCGAGCAGTACTTC	CASSQSSTGLREQYF
TRBD1	few	TRBV7-9	TRBJ1-4	14	TGTGCCAGCAGGATAGGGACAGGGGCTGAAAAACTGTTTTTT	CASRIGTGAEKLFF
.	few	TRBV28	TRBJ2-3	14	TGTGCCAGCAGCACCGGACAGAGCACAGATACGCAGTATTTT	CASSTGQSTDTQYF
TRBD2	.	TRBV29-1	TRBJ2-1	16	TGCAGCGCCGGGGGGAGGGGGACTAGCGAACTCAATGAGCAGTTCTTC	CSAGGRGTSELNEQFF
.	.	TRBV21-1	TRBJ2-7	17	TGTGCCAGCAGCAAGCGTTACCGGGACAGGGAGTCCTACGAGCAGTACTTC	CASSKRYRDRESYEQYF
TRBD2	.	TRBV24-1	TRBJ2-3	15	TGTGCCACCAGCGGACTAGCGGGGGGTACGGATACGCAGTATTTT	CATSGLAGGTDTQYF
.	once	TRBV6-1	TRBJ1-2	16	TGTGCCAGCAGCGCCGGGACTTTACCGTGGAACTATGGCTACACCTTC	CASSAGTLPWNYGYTF
.	.	TRBV30	TRBJ2-5	14	TGTGCCTGGAGCGGTAGGGTTTGGGAAGAGACCCAGTACTTC	CAWSGRVWEETQYF
TRBD2	few	TRBV25-1	TRBJ2-3	20	TGTGCCAGCAGGCCTCGGGGACTAGCGAACGAGCAAGAAGAGACAGATACGCAGTATTTT	CASRPRGLANEQEETDTQYF
TRBD2	.	TRBV2	TRBJ2-3	15	TGTGCCAGCAGTGTGGAAGCGGGAGTAGCAGATACGCAGTATTTT	CASSVEAGVADTQYF
TRBD2	few	TRBV5-1	TRBJ2-7	14	TGCGCCAGCAGCGCAGGGACTAGCGGGGACGAGCAGTACTTC	CASSAGTSGDEQYF
.	.	TRBV20-1	TRBJ1-2	13	TGCAGTGCCGAAATGCCGGGGGATTACGGCTACACCTTC	CSAEMPGDYGYTF
.	.	TRBV6-1	TRBJ1-1	11	TGTGCCAGCAGTGAAATCGCTGAAGCTTTCTTT	CASSEIAEAFF
.	.	TRBV5-1	TRBJ2-7	14	TGCGCCAGCAGCTTGGGCCAGGGAGACAACGAGCAGTACTTC	CASSLGQGDNEQYF
.	few	TRBV6-1	TRBJ2-7	13	TGTGCCAGCAGTGAAGCGGGACTCCTGGAGCAGTACTTC	CASSEAGLLEQYF
TRBD1	few	TRBV27	TRBJ1-4	14	TGTGCCAGCAGTTTACGAGGGACAGGTGAAAAACTGTTTTTT	CASSLRGTGEKLFF
.	.	TRBV11-2	TRBJ2-7	13	TGTGCCAGCAGCGTAGTAATAGGAGCCGAGCAGTACTTC	CASSVVIGAEQYF
TRBD2	few	TRBV11-2	TRBJ2-3	16	TGTGCCAGCAGCTTAGCGTCGGGAGGGTTTGGAGATACGCAGTATTTT	CASSLASGGFGDTQYF
.	.	TRBV12-3/TRBV12-4	TRBJ1-1	12	TGTGCCAGCAGTTTGCCGGGAGCGGGAGCTTTCTTT	CASSLPGAGAFF
.	.	TRBV15	TRBJ1-1	15	TGTGCCACCAGCAGAGATCTAGGCAGGGCGAGTGAAGCTTTCTTT	CATSRDLGRASEAFF
.	.	TRBV7-2	TRBJ2-7	18	TGTGCCAGCAGCTTAGATTGGGGAGGGGGGGGAGTCCCTTACGAGCAGTACTTC	CASSLDWGGGGVPYEQYF
.	.	TRBV2	TRBJ2-3	12	TGTGCCAGCAGTGACCCGACTACCCCCCTGTATTTT	CASSDPTTPLYF
TRBD1	few	TRBV29-1	TRBJ1-5	13	TGCAGCGTTCGGACAGGGTGGGGTCAGCCCCAGCATTTT	CSVRTGWGQPQHF
TRBD2	.	TRBV6-1	TRBJ2-1	19	TGTGCCAGCAGTGACGGACAGTTTATTAATAGCGGGAGGGCGTATGAGCAGTTCTTC	CASSDGQFINSGRAYEQFF
.	.	TRBV24-1	TRBJ2-3	13	TGTGCCACCAGTGAAGGAGCCTCAGATACGCAGTATTTT	CATSEGASDTQYF
.	.	TRBV20-1	TRBJ2-5	13	TGCAGTGCTAGAGATGCGACCACAGAGACCCAGTACTTC	CSARDATTETQYF
.	.	TRBV5-1	TRBJ1-1	15	TGCGCCAGCAGCTTGGCGGGGGGGGGCTACACTGAAGCTTTCTTT	CASSLAGGGYTEAFF